These T cell receptor beta chains were read from a single sample in a study of T cell responses to AZD1222 COVID-19 vaccine. The protocol was immunoSEQ multiplex PCR, while the TCRdb copy is restricted to in-frame clones and leaves out a portion. The data contain about 130,000 clones, 90% of them singletons. The starting material was peripheral blood, obtained on day 0 of AZD1222 vaccination. All receptors derive from an adult in good health. Each CDR3 is given with its conserved first and last residue. Fields, in order: CDR3 protein, CDR3 DNA, D gene, J gene, CDR3 length, V gene, clone size. A D gene is named only where the DNA matches it firmly. For some rows the clone size is stated as once, few or many, or as a class when expanded; others skip it.

CDR3aa: CASRRQGSISPGELFF
CDR3nt: TGTGCCAGCAGACGCCAGGGGTCTATTAGTCCCGGGGAGCTGTTTTTT
d_gene: .
j_gene: TRBJ2-2
len: 16
v_gene: TRBV2
abundance: .

CDR3aa: CASRHPTGLSNQPQHF
CDR3nt: TGTGCCAGCAGACATCCAACAGGGTTGAGCAATCAGCCCCAGCATTTT
d_gene: .
j_gene: TRBJ1-5
len: 16
v_gene: TRBV3-1/TRBV3-2
abundance: .

CDR3aa: CATSSSDPLSGNTIYF
CDR3nt: TGTGCCACCAGTTCCTCAGATCCCCTTTCTGGAAACACCATATATTTT
d_gene: .
j_gene: TRBJ1-3
len: 16
v_gene: TRBV24-1
abundance: few

CDR3aa: CASSLTHSGNTIYF
CDR3nt: TGCGCCAGCAGCCTGACCCACTCTGGAAACACCATATATTTT
d_gene: .
j_gene: TRBJ1-3
len: 14
v_gene: TRBV4-3
abundance: once

CDR3aa: CASSAGTGGFEAFF
CDR3nt: TGCGCCAGCAGCGCCGGGACAGGGGGCTTTGAAGCTTTCTTT
d_gene: TRBD1
j_gene: TRBJ1-1
len: 14
v_gene: TRBV10-1
abundance: .

CDR3aa: CASSLAQGLTNTEAFF
CDR3nt: TGCGCCAGCAGCTTGGCTCAGGGATTAACGAACACTGAAGCTTTCTTT
d_gene: .
j_gene: TRBJ1-1
len: 16
v_gene: TRBV5-1
abundance: .

CDR3aa: CASSFLYSNQPQHF
CDR3nt: TGTGCCAGCAGTTTCCTGTATAGCAATCAGCCCCAGCATTTT
d_gene: .
j_gene: TRBJ1-5
len: 14
v_gene: TRBV28
abundance: .

CDR3aa: CASSQDRFYEQYF
CDR3nt: TGTGCCAGCAGCCAAGACAGATTCTACGAGCAGTACTTC
d_gene: .
j_gene: TRBJ2-7
len: 13
v_gene: TRBV4-2
abundance: .

CDR3aa: CASRATGGGYTF
CDR3nt: TGTGCCAGCAGGGCGACAGGGGGCGGCTACACCTTC
d_gene: TRBD1
j_gene: TRBJ1-2
len: 12
v_gene: TRBV28
abundance: .

CDR3aa: CASTLSLVAQYF
CDR3nt: TGTGCCAGCACCCTAAGCCTTGTGGCCCAGTACTTC
d_gene: .
j_gene: TRBJ2-5
len: 12
v_gene: TRBV2
abundance: few

CDR3aa: CAWSVVGSGELFF
CDR3nt: TGTGCCTGGAGTGTGGTGGGTTCCGGGGAGCTGTTTTTT
d_gene: .
j_gene: TRBJ2-2
len: 13
v_gene: TRBV30
abundance: .

CDR3aa: CASSQSGTGNEKLFF
CDR3nt: TGTGCCAGCAGCCAATCGGGGACAGGGAACGAAAAACTGTTTTTT
d_gene: TRBD1
j_gene: TRBJ1-4
len: 15
v_gene: TRBV16
abundance: .

CDR3aa: CASSLARAGYEQYF
CDR3nt: TGTGCCAGCAGCTTGGCGCGGGCGGGATACGAGCAGTACTTC
d_gene: .
j_gene: TRBJ2-7
len: 14
v_gene: TRBV7-2
abundance: .

CDR3aa: CATRDTGASPLHF
CDR3nt: TGTGCCACCAGGGACACAGGGGCCTCACCCCTCCACTTT
d_gene: TRBD1
j_gene: TRBJ1-6
len: 13
v_gene: TRBV24-1
abundance: .

CDR3aa: CASSLTGYSYEQYF
CDR3nt: TGTGCCAGTAGCCTCACAGGATACTCCTACGAGCAGTACTTC
d_gene: .
j_gene: TRBJ2-7
len: 14
v_gene: TRBV19
abundance: .

CDR3aa: CASSPPDRDEKLFF
CDR3nt: TGTGCCAGCAGTCCCCCGGACAGGGATGAAAAACTGTTTTTT
d_gene: TRBD1
j_gene: TRBJ1-4
len: 14
v_gene: TRBV28
abundance: .

CDR3aa: CASSQGLGRGPDAYNEQFF
CDR3nt: TGCGCCAGCAGCCAAGGTTTGGGGAGGGGGCCCGACGCGTACAATGAGCAGTTCTTC
d_gene: .
j_gene: TRBJ2-1
len: 19
v_gene: TRBV4-3
abundance: .

CDR3aa: CASRDLAGTYNEQFF
CDR3nt: TGTGCCAGCAGGGATCTAGCGGGTACCTACAATGAGCAGTTCTTC
d_gene: TRBD2
j_gene: TRBJ2-1
len: 15
v_gene: TRBV6-4
abundance: .

CDR3aa: CASSSWTGPGPQHF
CDR3nt: TGTGCCAGCAGTTCTTGGACAGGACCGGGGCCCCAGCATTTT
d_gene: TRBD1
j_gene: TRBJ1-5
len: 14
v_gene: TRBV28
abundance: .

CDR3aa: CATSRRRGGQPQHF
CDR3nt: TGTGCCACCAGCAGGCGCCGGGGTGGTCAGCCCCAGCATTTT
d_gene: .
j_gene: TRBJ1-5
len: 14
v_gene: TRBV15
abundance: .

CDR3aa: CASSGRLLGSGANVLTF
CDR3nt: TGTGCCAGCAGTGGTCGGCTACTCGGCTCTGGGGCCAACGTCCTGACTTTC
d_gene: .
j_gene: TRBJ2-6
len: 17
v_gene: TRBV25-1
abundance: .

CDR3aa: CAISESRGADTQYF
CDR3nt: TGTGCCATCAGTGAGTCCAGAGGAGCAGATACGCAGTATTTT
d_gene: .
j_gene: TRBJ2-3
len: 14
v_gene: TRBV10-3
abundance: .

CDR3aa: CASGYEQFF
CDR3nt: TGTGCCAGCGGGTATGAGCAGTTCTTC
d_gene: .
j_gene: TRBJ2-1
len: 9
v_gene: TRBV12-3/TRBV12-4
abundance: .

CDR3aa: CAILWKNTGELFF
CDR3nt: TGTGCCATCTTATGGAAAAACACCGGGGAGCTGTTTTTT
d_gene: .
j_gene: TRBJ2-2
len: 13
v_gene: TRBV10-3
abundance: .

CDR3aa: CASSWTGVADTQYF
CDR3nt: TGTGCCAGCAGTTGGACAGGGGTAGCAGATACGCAGTATTTT
d_gene: TRBD1
j_gene: TRBJ2-3
len: 14
v_gene: TRBV25-1
abundance: .

CDR3aa: CASSLVATGVLETQYF
CDR3nt: TGTGCCAGCAGCTTAGTCGCGACAGGGGTCTTGGAGACCCAGTACTTC
d_gene: TRBD1
j_gene: TRBJ2-5
len: 16
v_gene: TRBV7-2
abundance: once

CDR3aa: CASSVEASGGARTQYF
CDR3nt: TGTGCCAGCAGCGTAGAGGCTAGCGGGGGGGCCAGGACGCAGTATTTT
d_gene: TRBD2
j_gene: TRBJ2-3
len: 16
v_gene: TRBV9
abundance: .

CDR3aa: CASSLAHSRGNTEAFF
CDR3nt: TGTGCCAGCAGCTTAGCGCATAGTAGGGGGAACACTGAAGCTTTCTTT
d_gene: .
j_gene: TRBJ1-1
len: 16
v_gene: TRBV7-9
abundance: .

CDR3aa: CASSGDSSYEQYF
CDR3nt: TGTGCCAGCAGTGGAGATTCCTCCTACGAGCAGTACTTC
d_gene: .
j_gene: TRBJ2-7
len: 13
v_gene: TRBV6-2/TRBV6-3
abundance: .

CDR3aa: CASSLGRYEQYF
CDR3nt: TGTGCCAGCAGCTTAGGCCGCTACGAGCAGTACTTC
d_gene: .
j_gene: TRBJ2-7
len: 12
v_gene: TRBV11-2
abundance: few

CDR3aa: CSVGEYSSYEQYF
CDR3nt: TGCAGCGTTGGCGAGTACAGCTCCTACGAGCAGTACTTC
d_gene: .
j_gene: TRBJ2-7
len: 13
v_gene: TRBV29-1
abundance: .

CDR3aa: CASSYSGAPNYGYTF
CDR3nt: TGTGCCAGCAGCTACTCAGGGGCACCAAACTATGGCTACACCTTC
d_gene: .
j_gene: TRBJ1-2
len: 15
v_gene: TRBV7-2
abundance: .

CDR3aa: CASSLVGQGNEQFF
CDR3nt: TGTGCCAGCAGCTTAGTGGGACAGGGGAATGAGCAGTTCTTC
d_gene: TRBD1
j_gene: TRBJ2-1
len: 14
v_gene: TRBV7-9
abundance: .

CDR3aa: CATSRGGQANEQFF
CDR3nt: TGTGCCACTAGTAGGGGGGGCCAAGCCAATGAGCAGTTCTTC
d_gene: .
j_gene: TRBJ2-1
len: 14
v_gene: TRBV6-4
abundance: .

CDR3aa: CASSAVGNTIYF
CDR3nt: TGTGCCAGCAGCGCTGTTGGAAACACCATATATTTT
d_gene: .
j_gene: TRBJ1-3
len: 12
v_gene: TRBV9
abundance: few